Shown below are 18 T cell receptor beta chains from a single sample sequenced in a study of shared clonotypes between healthy human individuals (dated by TCRdb to 2018 to 2021). The library was obtained by the immunoSEQ multiplex PCR assay. What TCRdb holds here is the immuneACCESS table cut down to in-frame rearrangements. Part of the clones is not present; checked against another copy, under half of the missing clones reflect an unresolved V gene, and the others are unexplained. The sample table records roughly 1,100,000 clones; about 76% of these occur just once. The biggest ten clones account for 1.4% to 1.5% of the sample. Input material: memory CD4+ T cells sorted from blood. What the cell subset or site label conveys for this sample: CD45RA-negative fraction. The origin of the receptors is a young man in good health.

This clone was seen a single time. The V gene is TRBV4-3, the J gene TRBJ2-5; D might be TRBD2 (5 bases). Germline loops: CDR1 LGHNA, CDR2 YSLEER. The CDR3 is 13 amino acids. Trimming left V 1 base short and J 4 bases short, with 7 bases between. DNA of the CDR3: TGCGCCAGCAGCCAAGGGGAGACAGAGACCCAGTACTTC. It encodes CASSQGETETQYF.

The genes are TRBV7-8 and TRBJ2-7, with 8 bases fitting TRBD2. This CDR3 region has 14 residues. Germline V gene lookup returns CDR1 SGHVS and CDR2 FQNEAQ. V trimming: 6 bases; J trimming: 5 bases; junction bases outside the gene matches: 9. Here the CDR3 DNA reads TGTGCCAGCAGAACACTCGGACTAGCCAACGAGCAGTACTTC. Translating it yields CASRTLGLANEQYF.

The rearrangement uses TRBV5-6 and TRBJ2-5; no firm D call. This CDR3 is built from 13 residues. The V end was cut by 2 bases, the J end by 6 bases, with 11 bases between. The germline CDR1 and CDR2 sequences are SGHDT and YYEEEE. CDR3: CASSLKGAKTQYF. The CDR3 nucleotides are TGTGCCAGCAGCTTAAAGGGTGCAAAGACCCAGTACTTC.

This clone has a handful of counts. Within the sample, other DNA sequences also encode this same CDR3. The V call is TRBV30, the J call TRBJ1-1; D call uncertain. V was shortened by 1 base and J by 1 base, with 4 bases between the two germline ends. The germline V gene encodes CDR1 GTSNPN and CDR2 SVGIG (reference sequence). The CDR3 runs 12 residues. In DNA form, the CDR3 reads TGTGCCTGGAGTGGCAAGAACACTGAAGCTTTCTTT. Protein product: CAWSGKNTEAFF.

The rearrangement uses TRBV5-6 and TRBJ2-7; D is possibly TRBD1 (5 bases). Per germline, CDR1 SGHDT and CDR2 YYEEEE. The CDR3 spans 12 residues. With 0 bases removed from V and 6 bases from J, the gap between germline ends came to 7 bases. CDR3 sequence (DNA): TGTGCCAGCAGCTTGGCAGGGTTCGAGCAGTACTTC. This translates into CASSLAGFEQYF.

The chain carries TRBV28 and TRBJ1-2; TRBD1 might be the D (5 bases). V dropped 7 bases and J dropped 2 bases, with 14 bases sitting between them. CDR3 length: 14 residues. Germline-derived CDR1 and CDR2 are MDHEN and SYDVKM. CDR3 protein: CASIGRDGNYGYTF. DNA of the CDR3: TGTGCCAGCATCGGCCGGGACGGCAACTATGGCTACACCTTC.

The rearrangement joins TRBV7-2 to TRBJ1-1, with 7 bases fitting TRBD1. The CDR3 contains 16 residues. The V gene's germline CDR1 is SGHTA and CDR2 FQGNSA. V trimming: 5 bases; J trimming: 1 base; junction bases outside the gene matches: 10. The CDR3 here is CASSLTGDSRNTEAFF. CDR3 coding DNA: TGTGCCAGCAGCCTAACAGGGGACTCGAGGAACACTGAAGCTTTCTTT. Full variable domain (rest looked up from reference TRBV7-2 and TRBJ1-1): GAGVSQSPSNKVTEKGKDVELRCDPISGHTALYWYRQSLGQGLEFLIYFQGNSAPDKSGLPSDRFSAERTGGSVSTLTIQRTQQEDSAVYLCASSLTGDSRNTEAFFGQGTRLTVV.

This chain connects TRBV19 to TRBJ2-2, with D possibly TRBD1 on 5 matching bases. Germline assignment: CDR1 LNHDA and CDR2 SQIVND (reference sequence). This CDR3 has 13 residues. V shed 3 bases and J shed 5 bases, with 7 bases lying between them. The CDR3 loop reads CASSMRQTGELFF. The CDR3 DNA reads TGTGCCAGTAGTATGCGACAGACCGGGGAGCTGTTTTTT.

This sequence joins TRBV9 and TRBJ1-6; tentative D call: TRBD1 (6 bases). The CDR3 extends over 13 amino acids. Per the germline V gene, CDR1 is SGDLS and CDR2 is YYNGEE. V was shortened by 3 bases and J by 6 bases, with 7 bases between the two germline ends. The CDR3 spells CASSGTANSPLHF. DNA for the CDR3: TGTGCCAGCAGCGGGACAGCTAATTCACCCCTCCACTTT.

The chain's CDR3 is CASSLSYGGYYEQYF. CDR3 bases: TGTGCCAGCAGTTTATCGTACGGCGGCTACTACGAGCAGTACTTC. V and J are TRBV28 and TRBJ2-7; D gene unclear. The CDR3 covers 15 residues. Germline CDR1 is MDHEN and CDR2 is SYDVKM. V was pared by 1 base and J by 3 bases, with 13 bases between.

This chain links TRBV6-6 with TRBJ2-3; D is uncertain. The CDR3 spans 14 residues. Trimming left V 2 bases short and J 3 bases short, with 9 bases between. CDR1 is MNHNY, CDR2 SVGAGI, per germline (reference sequence). In DNA form, the CDR3 reads TGTGCCAGCAGTTACCCCCCGCAGACAGATACGCAGTATTTT. As protein: CASSYPPQTDTQYF.

This clone was seen once. The chain carries TRBV7-2 and TRBJ2-2; D is unclear. The CDR3 spans 14 residues. The germline CDR1 and CDR2 sequences are SGHTA and FQGNSA. Trimming cost V 5 bases and J 4 bases, with 11 bases left between them. CDR3 coding DNA: TGTGCCAGCAGCCGCCGCCAATCCACCGGGGAGCTGTTTTTT. Translation gives CASSRRQSTGELFF. The entire variable domain, with the rest obtained from reference TRBV7-2 and TRBJ2-2, is as follows: GAGVSQSPSNKVTEKGKDVELRCDPISGHTALYWYRQSLGQGLEFLIYFQGNSAPDKSGLPSDRFSAERTGGSVSTLTIQRTQQEDSAVYLCASSRRQSTGELFFGEGSRLTVL.

On this clone: Other nucleotide sequences from this sample produce the same CDR3. This chain connects TRBV11-2 to TRBJ2-3; D is unresolved. This CDR3 region has 13 residues. Germline V gene sequence: CDR1 SGHAT, CDR2 FQNNGV. Trimming took off 1 base at V and 1 base at J, with 3 bases between the two ends. CDR3 loop: CASSLAGTDTQYF. The CDR3 nucleotides are TGTGCCAGCAGCTTAGCGGGCACAGATACGCAGTATTTT.

This sequence joins TRBV27 and TRBJ1-1; no clear D gene. The CDR3 covers 16 residues. The ends were cut back, 5 bases at V and 0 bases at J, with 16 bases in the middle. Germline V gene sequence: CDR1 MNHEY, CDR2 SMNVEV (reference sequence). The DNA for the CDR3 is TGTGCCAGCAGTCCATACAGAATAAGCATGAACACTGAAGCTTTCTTT. Amino acids: CASSPYRISMNTEAFF.

The chain combines TRBV5-1 with TRBJ2-1, with D maybe TRBD1 (6 bases). The CDR3 is 14 residues long. Germline CDR1 and CDR2: SGHRS and YFSETQ. The V end lost 4 bases, the J end lost 4 bases, and 12 bases lay between the germline ends. CDR3 DNA: TGCGCCAGCAGCCGAGGGACAAGTTACAATGAGCAGTTCTTC. Translated: CASSRGTSYNEQFF. Together with reference TRBV5-1 and TRBJ2-1, the CDR3 gives the full variable domain: KAGVTQTPRYLIKTRGQQVTLSCSPISGHRSVSWYQQTPGQGLQFLFEYFSETQRNKGNFPGRFSGRQFSNSRSEMNVSTLELGDSALYLCASSRGTSYNEQFFGPGTRLTVL.

The chain recombines TRBV28 with TRBJ2-2; TRBD1 might be the D (6 bases). Germline assignment: CDR1 MDHEN and CDR2 SYDVKM. The CDR3 runs 13 residues. V dropped 4 bases and J dropped 5 bases, with 8 bases sitting between them. CDR3 bases: TGTGCCAGCAGTTCAGGGGAAACCGGGGAGCTGTTTTTT. Translating gives CASSSGETGELFF.

The chain joins TRBV5-1 to TRBJ2-5; maybe TRBD1 (6 bases). The CDR3 length is 14 residues. Trimming removed 2 bases from V and 5 bases from J, with 13 bases in between. The germline V gene has CDR1 SGHRS and CDR2 YFSETQ. The CDR3 bases are TGCGCCAGCAGCTTTACAGGGTCTAGGGAGACCCAGTACTTC. Protein: CASSFTGSRETQYF.

The chain combines TRBV7-2 with TRBJ2-7; D gene unclear. There are 15 residues in the CDR3. Germline CDR1 is SGHTA and CDR2 is FQGNSA. V was clipped by 3 bases and J by 7 bases, with 19 bases between them. CDR3: CASSFRAGSTVEQYF. The CDR3 DNA is TGTGCCAGCAGCTTTAGGGCAGGATCTACGGTGGAGCAGTACTTC.